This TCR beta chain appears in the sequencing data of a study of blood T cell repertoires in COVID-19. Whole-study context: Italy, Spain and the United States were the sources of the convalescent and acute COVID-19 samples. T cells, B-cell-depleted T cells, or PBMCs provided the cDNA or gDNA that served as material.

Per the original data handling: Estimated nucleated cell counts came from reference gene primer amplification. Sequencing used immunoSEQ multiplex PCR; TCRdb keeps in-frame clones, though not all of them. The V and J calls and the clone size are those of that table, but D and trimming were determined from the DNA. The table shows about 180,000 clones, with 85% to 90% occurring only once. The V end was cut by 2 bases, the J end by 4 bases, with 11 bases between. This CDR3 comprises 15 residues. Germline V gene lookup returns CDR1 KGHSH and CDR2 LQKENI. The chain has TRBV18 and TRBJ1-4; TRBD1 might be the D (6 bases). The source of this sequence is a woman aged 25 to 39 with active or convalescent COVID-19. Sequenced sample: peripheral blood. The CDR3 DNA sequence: TGTGCCAGCTCACCAGAGCGGGGGCGTAATGAAAAACTGTTTTTT. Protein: CASSPERGRNEKLFF.